This T cell receptor (beta chain) was obtained from a study of CD8+ T cells in alopecia areata. General observations from the study: There were also resident alphabeta T cells of normal skin sequenced in scalp samples. Clonality in lesional scalp, especially alopecia totalis/universalis, exceeded that of normal scalp.

Germline CDR1 reads LNHNV; CDR2 reads YYDKDF (reference sequence). V was trimmed by 6 bases and J by 5 bases, leaving 11 bases between them. CDR3 size: 13 residues. In each case, RNA was isolated and then reverse transcribed into cDNA as the sequencing template. The repertoire was sequenced with immunoSEQ multiplex PCR; TCRdb's copy has only in-frame clones and lacks some. The sample shows roughly 140,000 clones, approximately 56% of them seen only once. Comment on this clone: Its specificity is not known.

CD4+ and CD8+ T cells were sorted from PBMCs. Sequencing used CD8+ T cells sorted from blood. The receptor's source is a human donor in good health. The chain is built from TRBV15 and TRBJ1-5; D is unresolved. The CDR3 nucleotides read TGTGCCACCAGTATTTCGAGGCATCAGCCCCAGCATTTT. Translated, it gives CATSISRHQPQHF.